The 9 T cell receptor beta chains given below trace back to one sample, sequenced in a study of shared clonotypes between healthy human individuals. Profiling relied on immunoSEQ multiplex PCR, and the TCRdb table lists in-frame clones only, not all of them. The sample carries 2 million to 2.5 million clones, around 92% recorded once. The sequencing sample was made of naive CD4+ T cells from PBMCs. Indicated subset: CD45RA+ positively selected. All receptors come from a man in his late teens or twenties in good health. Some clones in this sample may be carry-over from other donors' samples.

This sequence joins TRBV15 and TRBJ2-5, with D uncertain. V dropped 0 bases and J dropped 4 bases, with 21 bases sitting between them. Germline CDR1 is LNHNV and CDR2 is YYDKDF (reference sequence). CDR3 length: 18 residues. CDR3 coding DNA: TGTGCCACCAGCAGAGATTTCGTACCCTTTAGTTCGGGAGAGACCCAGTACTTC. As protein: CATSRDFVPFSSGETQYF.

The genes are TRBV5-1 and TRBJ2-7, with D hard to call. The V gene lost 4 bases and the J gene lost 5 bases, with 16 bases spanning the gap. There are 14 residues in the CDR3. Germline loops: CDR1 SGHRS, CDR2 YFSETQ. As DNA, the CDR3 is TGCGCCAGCAGCGCGGCTGGGCCCCTGAACGAGCAGTACTTC. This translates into CASSAAGPLNEQYF.

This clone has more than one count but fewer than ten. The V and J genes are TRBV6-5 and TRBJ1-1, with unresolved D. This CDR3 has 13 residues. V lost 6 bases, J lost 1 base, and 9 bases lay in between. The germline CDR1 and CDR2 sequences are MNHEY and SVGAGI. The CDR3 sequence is CASSEGPNTEAFF. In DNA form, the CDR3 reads TGTGCCAGCAGCGAAGGCCCGAACACTGAAGCTTTCTTT.

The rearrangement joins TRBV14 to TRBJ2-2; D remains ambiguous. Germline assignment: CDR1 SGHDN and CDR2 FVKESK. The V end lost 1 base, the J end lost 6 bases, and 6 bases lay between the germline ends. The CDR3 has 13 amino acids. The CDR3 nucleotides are TGTGCCAGCAGCCAAGCGGTGGCCGGGGAGCTGTTTTTT. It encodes CASSQAVAGELFF.

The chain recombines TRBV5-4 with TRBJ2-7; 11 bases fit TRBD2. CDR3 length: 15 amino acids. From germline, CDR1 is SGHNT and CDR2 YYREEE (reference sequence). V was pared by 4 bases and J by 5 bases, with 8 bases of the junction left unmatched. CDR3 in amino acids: CASSRPLAGVHEQYF. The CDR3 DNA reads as TGTGCCAGCAGCCGCCCACTAGCGGGAGTCCACGAGCAGTACTTC. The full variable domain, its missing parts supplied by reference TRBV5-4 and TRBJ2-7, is ETGVTQSPTHLIKTRGQQVTLRCSSQSGHNTVSWYQQALGQGPQFIFQYYREEENGRGNFPPRFSGLQFPNYSSELNVNALELDDSALYLCASSRPLAGVHEQYFGPGTRLTVT.

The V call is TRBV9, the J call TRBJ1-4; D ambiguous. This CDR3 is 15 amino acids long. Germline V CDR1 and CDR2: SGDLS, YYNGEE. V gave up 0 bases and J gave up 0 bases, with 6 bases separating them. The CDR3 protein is CASSVGLSTNEKLFF. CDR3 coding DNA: TGTGCCAGCAGCGTAGGTTTATCAACTAATGAAAAACTGTTTTTT.

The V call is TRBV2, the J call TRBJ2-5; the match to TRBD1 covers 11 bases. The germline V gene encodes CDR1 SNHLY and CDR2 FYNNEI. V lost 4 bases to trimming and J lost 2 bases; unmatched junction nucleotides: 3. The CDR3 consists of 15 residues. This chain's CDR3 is CASSAGQGVQETQYF. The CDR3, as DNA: TGTGCCAGCAGTGCGGGACAGGGGGTTCAAGAGACCCAGTACTTC. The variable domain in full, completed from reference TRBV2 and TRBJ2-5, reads EPEVTQTPSHQVTQMGQEVILRCVPISNHLYFYWYRQILGQKVEFLVSFYNNEISEKSEIFDDQFSVERPDGSNFTLKIRSTKLEDSAMYFCASSAGQGVQETQYFGPGTRLLVL.

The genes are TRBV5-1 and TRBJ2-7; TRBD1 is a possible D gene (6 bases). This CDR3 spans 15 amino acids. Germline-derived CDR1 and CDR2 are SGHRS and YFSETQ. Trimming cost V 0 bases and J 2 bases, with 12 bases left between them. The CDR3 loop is CASSLGQGSTYEQYF. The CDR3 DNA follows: TGCGCCAGCAGCTTGGGGCAGGGGTCAACCTACGAGCAGTACTTC.

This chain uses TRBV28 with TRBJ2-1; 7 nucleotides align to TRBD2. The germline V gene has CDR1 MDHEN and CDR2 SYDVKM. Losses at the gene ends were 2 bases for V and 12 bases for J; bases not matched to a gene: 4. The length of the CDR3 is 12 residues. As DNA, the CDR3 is TGTGCCAGCAGTTTACACCTAGCGGCGCAGTTCTTC. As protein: CASSLHLAAQFF. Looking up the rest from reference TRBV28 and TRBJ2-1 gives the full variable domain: DVKVTQSSRYLVKRTGEKVFLECVQDMDHENMFWYRQDPGLGLRLIYFSYDVKMKEKGDIPEGYSVSREKKERFSLILESASTNQTSMYLCASSLHLAAQFFGPGTRLTVL.